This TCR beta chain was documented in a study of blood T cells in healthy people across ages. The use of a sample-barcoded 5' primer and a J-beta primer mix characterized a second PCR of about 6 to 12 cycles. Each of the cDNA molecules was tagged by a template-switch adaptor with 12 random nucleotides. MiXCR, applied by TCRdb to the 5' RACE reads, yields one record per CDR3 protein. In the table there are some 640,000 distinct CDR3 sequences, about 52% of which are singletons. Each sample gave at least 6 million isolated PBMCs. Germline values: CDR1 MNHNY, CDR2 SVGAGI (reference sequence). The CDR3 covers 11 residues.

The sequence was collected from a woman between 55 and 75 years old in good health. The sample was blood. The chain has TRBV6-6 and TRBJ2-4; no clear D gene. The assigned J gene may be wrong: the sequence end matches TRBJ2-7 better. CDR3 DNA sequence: TGTGCCAGCCGACTCAAAGGCGAGCAGTACTTC. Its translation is CASRLKGEQYF.